The source of this T cell receptor (beta chain) is a study of cytomegalovirus exposure and HLA in healthy donors. Among the donors, all were healthy bone marrow donors. Primers for the PCR totalled 60 Vbeta and 13 Jbeta. Sequencing used immunoSEQ multiplex PCR; TCRdb keeps in-frame clones, though not all of them. The sample consists of fewer than 85,000 clones, approximately 77% of them appearing once. Study conclusions and caveats: Later, TCR association rates were found to vary by HLA locus, highest for DRB1 and lowest for HLA-C. Despite most TCR sequences being rare, some public TCRs occurred in many donors. Most CMV-associated TCR beta chains appeared HLA-restricted in a later analysis.

This clone was counted a single time. Antigen unknown. Germline V gene sequence: CDR1 SGHAT, CDR2 FQNNGV. The CDR3 spans 15 residues. The ends were cut back, 5 bases at V and 0 bases at J, with 11 bases in the middle. The specimen sequenced was PBMCs. This chain uses TRBV11-2 with TRBJ2-1; tentative D call: TRBD2 (6 bases). This clonotype originated in a woman aged 40-49 years in good health and CMV-seropositive. The CDR3 reads CASSVSGLSYNEQFF. CDR3 sequence (DNA): TGTGCCAGCAGCGTTAGCGGCCTCTCCTACAATGAGCAGTTCTTC.